The clone carrying this T cell receptor beta chain showed up just a few times. Its antigen is unidentified. The entry originates in a study of CD8+CD57+ T cells in acquired aplastic anemia. At the level of the study: Sorted CD4+ and CD8+ cells yielded DNA averaging around 3.5 ug. Healthy-donor CD4+ cells averaged approximately 11 million reads. Regarding the study as a whole: Researchers report that twenty-nine CD8+ CDR3 sequences appeared in both patients and controls. CD8+ Simpson's diversity showed no significant patient-control difference.

CDR1 and CDR2 from the germline V gene are SNHLY and FYNNEI. This CDR3 region has 15 residues. Trimming took 11 bases from V and 7 from J; bases not matched to a gene: 14. Researchers used genomic DNA as the template to profile TCR beta VDJ and CDR3. One entry per CDR3 protein, called by TCRdb with MiXCR from the reads. Of about 210,000 distinct CDR3 sequences listed, roughly 33% are singletons. Sequencing used sorted CD4+, CD8+, or CD8+CD57+ T cells (not recorded which) from PBMCs. The rearrangement links TRBV2 to TRBJ2-1, with TRBD2 matching over 10 bases. This sequence was found in a human donor in good health, serving as a control. CDR3 sequence (DNA): TGTGCCTGGAGTGCTGAACTAGCGGGAATGAATGAGCAGTTCTTC. Amino acid sequence: CAWSAELAGMNEQFF.